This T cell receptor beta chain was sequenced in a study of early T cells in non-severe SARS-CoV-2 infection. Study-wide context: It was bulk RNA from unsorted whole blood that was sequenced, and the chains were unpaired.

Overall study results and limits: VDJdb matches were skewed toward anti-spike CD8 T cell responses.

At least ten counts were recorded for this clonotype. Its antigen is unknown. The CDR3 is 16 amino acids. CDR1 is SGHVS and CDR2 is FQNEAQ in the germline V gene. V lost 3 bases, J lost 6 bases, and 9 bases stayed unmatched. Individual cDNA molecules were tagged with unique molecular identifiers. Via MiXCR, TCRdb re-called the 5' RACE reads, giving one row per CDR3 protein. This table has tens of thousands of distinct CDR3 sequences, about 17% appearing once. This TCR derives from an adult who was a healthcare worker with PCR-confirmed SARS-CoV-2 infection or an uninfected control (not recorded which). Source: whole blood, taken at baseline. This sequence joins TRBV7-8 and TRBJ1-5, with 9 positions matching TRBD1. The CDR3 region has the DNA TGTGCCAGCAGCTTGGGACAGGGAGAGACGTTTCAGCCCCAGCATTTT. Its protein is CASSLGQGETFQPQHF.